Following are 3 T cell receptor beta chains from one sample sequenced in a study of CXCR3-negative and CXCR3-positive naive CD8 T cells. Preparation of TRB cDNA libraries relied on 5' RACE carrying UMI labels. Reanalyzing the 5' RACE reads, TCRdb keeps one entry per CDR3 protein, without DNA. The sample has 75,000 to 95,000 distinct CDR3 sequences. Sequenced sample: naive CXCR3- CD8+ T cells from blood. The subset is: CD45RO-CCR7+CD27+CD95- naive CD8+ T cells lacking CXCR3 (TNR3-). These receptors were taken from a human donor in good health. Some clones in this sample may be carry-over from other donors' samples.

The chain couples TRBV4-1 to TRBJ2-1; TCRdb picks TRBD1, but there is no DNA to check that call. The CDR3 contains 14 residues. CDR1 is MGHRA and CDR2 is YSYEKL in the germline V gene. The CDR3 loop is CASSHHRGRAQQFF.

The gene calls are TRBV7-9 and TRBJ2-7; TCRdb's D call, TRBD2, is unchecked because there is no DNA. This CDR3 is 18 amino acids long. Germline V gene lookup returns CDR1 SEHNR and CDR2 FQNEAQ (reference sequence). The CDR3 protein is CASSLVGSSSGRPYEQYF.

This chain uses TRBV7-2 with TRBJ1-6; TCRdb reports TRBD1, a call that lacks DNA to check it against. The CDR3 extends over 16 amino acids. Germline assignment: CDR1 SGHTA and CDR2 FQGNSA. This CDR3 is CASSLDPPGANSPLHF.